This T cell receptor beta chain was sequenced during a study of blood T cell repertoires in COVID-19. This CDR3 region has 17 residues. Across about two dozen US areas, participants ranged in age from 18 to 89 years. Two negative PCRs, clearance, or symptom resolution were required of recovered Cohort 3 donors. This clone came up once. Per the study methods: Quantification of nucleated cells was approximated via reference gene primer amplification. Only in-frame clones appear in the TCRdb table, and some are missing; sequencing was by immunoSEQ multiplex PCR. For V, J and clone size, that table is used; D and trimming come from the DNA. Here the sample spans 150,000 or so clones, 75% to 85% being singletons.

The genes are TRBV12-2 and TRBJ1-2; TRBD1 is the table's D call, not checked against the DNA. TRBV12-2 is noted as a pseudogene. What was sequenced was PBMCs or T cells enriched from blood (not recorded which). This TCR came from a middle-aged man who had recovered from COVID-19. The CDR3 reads CASRPFTGGGSNYGYTF. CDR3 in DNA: TGTGCAAGTCGCCCGTTTACAGGGGGCGGTAGTAATTATGGCTACACCTTC.